The 9 T cell receptor beta chains in this list originate from one sample, sequenced in a study of blood T cell repertoires in COVID-19. Clones were read by immunoSEQ multiplex PCR, and TCRdb kept only the in-frame ones, dropping some. The sample holds around 40,000 clones, roughly 85% seen once. The sample taken for sequencing was peripheral blood. Receptors originate from a human donor in a cohort sampled during active COVID-19.

This clone was observed once. This rearrangement joins TRBV5-6 to TRBJ2-1; 11 bases map to TRBD2. V dropped 4 bases and J dropped 2; count of bases not matched to a gene: 5. Germline V CDR1 and CDR2: SGHDT, YYEEEE. The CDR3 runs 16 residues. This CDR3 is CASSMGLAAPYNEQFF. For the CDR3, the DNA is TGTGCCAGCAGCATGGGACTAGCGGCCCCCTACAATGAGCAGTTCTTC.

The J gene is TRBJ2-2, the V gene TRBV2, with D maybe TRBD2 (5 bases). In germline, CDR1 is SNHLY, CDR2 FYNNEI. V was trimmed by 7 bases and J by 6 bases, leaving 12 bases between them. This CDR3 has 13 amino acids. The CDR3 region is CASTNPGAGELFF. The CDR3 DNA follows: TGTGCCAGCACGAACCCCGGGGCCGGGGAGCTGTTTTTT.

J is TRBJ2-3 and V is TRBV1; the tabulated D call, TRBD1, remains unverified against the DNA. TRBV1 is a pseudogene. The CDR3 covers 16 residues. This CDR3 reads CTSSQPGAESTDTQYF. The CDR3 DNA reads as TGCACCAGCAGCCAACCAGGGGCGGAAAGCACAGATACGCAGTATTTT.

The chain is built from TRBV11-3 and TRBJ2-5, with D unclear. Per germline, CDR1 SGHNT and CDR2 YENEEA. V lost 4 bases and J lost 1, with 7 bases in between. CDR3 length: 13 residues. DNA for the CDR3: TGTGCCAGCAGCTGGGCCCCCCAAGAGACCCAGTACTTC. Protein sequence: CASSWAPQETQYF.

The DNA of the CDR3 is TGCGCCAGCAGCCGAGGGACAGAGGACGAGCAGTACTTC. It codes for CASSRGTEDEQYF. V usage is TRBV4-3 and J usage is TRBJ2-7, with 7 nucleotides matching TRBD1. CDR1 is LGHNA, CDR2 YSLEER, per germline. The V and J ends lost 4 bases and 5 bases, in that order; junction bases with no gene match: 5. The CDR3 runs 13 residues.

The J gene is TRBJ2-7, the V gene TRBV9; TRBD2 matches at 10 bases. The CDR3 runs to 15 residues. The V gene's germline CDR1 is SGDLS and CDR2 YYNGEE. V lost 0 bases and J lost 7; bases outside the gene matches: 7. CDR3 protein: CASSVAPSGSGEQYF. The CDR3 region has the DNA TGTGCCAGCAGCGTAGCGCCTAGCGGGAGTGGGGAGCAGTACTTC.

The chain recombines TRBV18 with TRBJ2-3; 8 bases agree with TRBD1. The CDR3 loop spans 15 amino acids. Germline trimming cut 6 bases from V and 1 base from J; bases unmatched to any gene: 6. Germline values: CDR1 KGHSH, CDR2 LQKENI. CDR3 DNA: TGTGCCAGCTCTTCCGGGACAGGAGGCACAGATACGCAGTATTTT. Encoded protein: CASSSGTGGTDTQYF.

The rearrangement joins TRBV5-1 to TRBJ1-1, with D maybe TRBD1 (6 bases). V lost 4 bases, J lost 4 bases, and 14 bases lay in between. This CDR3 comprises 14 residues. Germline CDR1 is SGHRS and CDR2 is YFSETQ. The CDR3 DNA reads as TGCGCCAGCAGCCAACAGGGTGTGGGCACTGAAGCTTTCTTT. Protein: CASSQQGVGTEAFF.

In regard to this clone: Sequence at one end of the junction differs from germline and may be a read error. This sequence joins TRBV3-1 (or the pseudogene TRBV3-2) and TRBJ2-5; D is possibly TRBD1 (5 bases). Germline CDR1 LGHDT, CDR2 YNNKEL (reference sequence). This CDR3 comprises 16 residues. For the CDR3, the DNA is TGTGCCAGCAGCCAAGAGACTGCAGGGCCCCAAGAGGCCCAGTACTTC. As protein: CASSQETAGPQEAQYF.